The table lists the clone carrying this T cell receptor beta chain with a few counts. The target antigen is unknown. The data originate from a study of tissue T cells after allogeneic stem cell transplantation. The V end was cut by 4 bases, the J end by 2 bases, with 7 bases between. Germline CDR1 is SGDLS and CDR2 is YYNGEE. There are 13 residues in the CDR3. Measured with immunoSEQ multiplex PCR; TCRdb has only the in-frame clones, and not every one. The table has fewer than 30,000 clones, less than 85% seen once. Study conclusions and caveats: This small cohort was clinically heterogeneous, and sampling depth was a limitation. Anatomically similar tissues had similar TCR repertoires within each patient. Tissue-detected TCR repertoire was only partly captured by blood and spleen T cells.

The specimen was tissue from the ileum, collected at autopsy. This clonotype originated in a female donor over 55 with lung cancer. The chain is built from TRBV9 and TRBJ1-3; maybe TRBD1 (5 bases). The DNA for the CDR3 is TGTGCCAGCAGCAAGGACACTGGAAACACCATATATTTT. Translated: CASSKDTGNTIYF.